This T cell receptor beta chain derives from a study of T cell changes during pregnancy in multiple sclerosis. Assay: immunoSEQ multiplex PCR; the TCRdb copy retains only in-frame clones and omits some. The repertoire has about 77,000 clones, approximately 91% of them found once; the top ten carry 1.5% to 2%. Trimming pared 5 bases from V and 7 bases from J, leaving 15 bases between. The germline V gene has CDR1 PRHDT and CDR2 FYEKMQ (reference sequence). There are 14 residues in the CDR3. The material sequenced was peripheral blood, taken before pregnancy. V usage is TRBV13 and J usage is TRBJ2-1, with D possibly being TRBD2 (5 bases). This TCR came from a female donor with multiple sclerosis, enrolled in a pregnancy study. The CDR3 sequence is CASSPGKALNEQFF. The CDR3 bases are TGTGCCAGCAGCCCCGGGAAGGCGCTAAATGAGCAGTTCTTC.